This T cell receptor (beta chain) was found in a study of tumor and adjacent non-tumor tissue in lung cancer. Overall study: Patients comprised approximately eleven adenocarcinoma, a couple of squamous cell carcinoma and 1 small cell lung cancer. Each sample yielded 3.5 million to 4.5 million productive TCRbeta reads on average. Study results and caveats: Tumor tissue had significantly higher TCR diversity than normal lung.

TCRbeta libraries were built with three rounds of nested PCR, modified from ARM-PCR. TCRdb passed the multiplex PCR reads through MiXCR, listing each CDR3 protein once. Of approximately 62,000 distinct CDR3 sequences in the sample, about 63% are singletons; the top ten hold around 29%. This sample's RNA came from whole unsorted tissue. Distant lung tissue was collected more than 3 cm away from the tumor edge. Germline loops: CDR1 SQVTM, CDR2 ANQGSEA. This CDR3 has 12 residues. On this clonotype itself: Its cognate antigen is unknown. One base away lies a much larger clone, so this may be a sequencing read error.

The specimen was distant non-tumor lung tissue. The chain recombines TRBV29-1 with TRBJ2-7; D unclear. The J call may be faulty, since TRBJ2-1 better matches the DNA end. The TCR originated in a man between 65 and 85 years old with non-small cell lung cancer. CDR3 DNA sequence: TGCAGCGTTGCGGAGCGTTCCTACGAGCAGTTCTTC. It specifies CSVAERSYEQFF.